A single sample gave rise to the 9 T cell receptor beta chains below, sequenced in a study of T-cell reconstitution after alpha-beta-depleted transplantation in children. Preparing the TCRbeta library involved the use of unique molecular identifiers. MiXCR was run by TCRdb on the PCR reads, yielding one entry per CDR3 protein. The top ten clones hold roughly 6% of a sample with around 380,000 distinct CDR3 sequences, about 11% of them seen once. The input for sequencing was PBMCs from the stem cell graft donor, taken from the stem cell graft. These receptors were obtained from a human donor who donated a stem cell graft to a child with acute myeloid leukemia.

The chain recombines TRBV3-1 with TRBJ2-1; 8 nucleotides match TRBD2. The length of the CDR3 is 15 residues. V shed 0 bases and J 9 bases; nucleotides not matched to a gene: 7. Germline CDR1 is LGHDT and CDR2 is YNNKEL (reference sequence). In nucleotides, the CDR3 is TGTGCCAGCAGCCAAGATAGCGGGAATATCGCTGAGCAGTTCTTC. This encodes CASSQDSGNIAEQFF.

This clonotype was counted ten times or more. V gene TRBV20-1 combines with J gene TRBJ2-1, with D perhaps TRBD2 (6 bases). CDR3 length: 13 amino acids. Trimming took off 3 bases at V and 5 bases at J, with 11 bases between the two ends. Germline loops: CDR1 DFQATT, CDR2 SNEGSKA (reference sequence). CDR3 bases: TGCAGTGCTAGTGTACTAGCTGACAATGAGCAGTTCTTC. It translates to CSASVLADNEQFF.

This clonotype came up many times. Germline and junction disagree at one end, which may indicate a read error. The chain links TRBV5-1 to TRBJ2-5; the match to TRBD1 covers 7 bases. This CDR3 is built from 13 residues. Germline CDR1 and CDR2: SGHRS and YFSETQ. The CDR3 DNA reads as TGTGCCAGCAGTTTACAGGGGCAAGAGACCCAGTACTTC. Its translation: CASSLQGQETQYF.

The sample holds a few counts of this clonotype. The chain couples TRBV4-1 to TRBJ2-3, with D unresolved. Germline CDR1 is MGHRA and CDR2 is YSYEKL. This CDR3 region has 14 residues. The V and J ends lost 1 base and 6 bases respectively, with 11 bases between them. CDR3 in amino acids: CASSQGMVTDTQYF. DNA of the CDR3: TGCGCCAGCAGCCAAGGGATGGTTACGGATACGCAGTATTTT.

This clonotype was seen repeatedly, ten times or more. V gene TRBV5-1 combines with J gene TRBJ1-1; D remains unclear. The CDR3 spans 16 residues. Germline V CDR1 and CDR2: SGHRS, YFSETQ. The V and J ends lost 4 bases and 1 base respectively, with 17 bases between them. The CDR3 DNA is TGCGCCAGCAGCCTCTCTTTTACGGACGGGAACACTGAAGCTTTCTTT. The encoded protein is CASSLSFTDGNTEAFF. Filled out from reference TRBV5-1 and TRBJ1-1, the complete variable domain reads KAGVTQTPRYLIKTRGQQVTLSCSPISGHRSVSWYQQTPGQGLQFLFEYFSETQRNKGNFPGRFSGRQFSNSRSEMNVSTLELGDSALYLCASSLSFTDGNTEAFFGQGTRLTVV.

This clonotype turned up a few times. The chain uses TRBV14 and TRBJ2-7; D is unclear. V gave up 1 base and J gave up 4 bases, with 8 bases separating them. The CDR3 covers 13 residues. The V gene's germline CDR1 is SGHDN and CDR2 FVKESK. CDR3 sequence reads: CASSQGLGYEQYV. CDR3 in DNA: TGTGCCAGCAGCCAAGGTTTAGGGTACGAGCAGTACGTC.

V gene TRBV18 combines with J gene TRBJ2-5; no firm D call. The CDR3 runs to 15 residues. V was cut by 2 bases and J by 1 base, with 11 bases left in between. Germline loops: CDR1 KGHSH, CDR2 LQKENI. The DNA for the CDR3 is TGTGCCAGCTCACCAATGCGAACAACCCAAGAGACCCAGTACTTC. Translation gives CASSPMRTTQETQYF.

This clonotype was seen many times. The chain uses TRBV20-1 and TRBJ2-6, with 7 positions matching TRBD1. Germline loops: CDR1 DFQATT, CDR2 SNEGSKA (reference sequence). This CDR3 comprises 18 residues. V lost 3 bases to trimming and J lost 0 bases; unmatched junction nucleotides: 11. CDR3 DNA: TGCAGTGCTAGCCCTCGGACAGGTGTCAACTCTGGGGCCAACGTCCTGACTTTC. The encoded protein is CSASPRTGVNSGANVLTF.

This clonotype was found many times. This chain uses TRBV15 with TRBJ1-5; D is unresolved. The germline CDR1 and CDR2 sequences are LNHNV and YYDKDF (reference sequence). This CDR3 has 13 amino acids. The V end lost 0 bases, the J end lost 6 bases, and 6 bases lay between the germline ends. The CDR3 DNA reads TGTGCCACCAGCAGAGACAGTACTCAGCCCCAGCATTTT. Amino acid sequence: CATSRDSTQPQHF.